This T cell receptor beta chain emerged from a study of cytomegalovirus exposure and HLA in healthy donors. Looked up from germline, CDR1 is LGHNT and CDR2 is FRNRAP. There are 13 residues in the CDR3. Losses at the gene ends were 7 bases for V and 4 bases for J; bases not matched to a gene: 4. TCRdb keeps only in-frame clones here, not all; method: immunoSEQ multiplex PCR. The sample lists about 160,000 clones; around 88% were seen once. This clone was found once. The chain couples TRBV12-5 to TRBJ2-5; 9 nucleotides align to TRBD2. Sequencing was done on a sample of PBMCs. The receptor was derived from a woman between 18 and 29 years old in good health and CMV-seronegative. The CDR3 is CASVVSGGETQYF. As DNA, the CDR3 is TGTGCTAGTGTAGTTAGCGGGGGAGAGACCCAGTACTTC.